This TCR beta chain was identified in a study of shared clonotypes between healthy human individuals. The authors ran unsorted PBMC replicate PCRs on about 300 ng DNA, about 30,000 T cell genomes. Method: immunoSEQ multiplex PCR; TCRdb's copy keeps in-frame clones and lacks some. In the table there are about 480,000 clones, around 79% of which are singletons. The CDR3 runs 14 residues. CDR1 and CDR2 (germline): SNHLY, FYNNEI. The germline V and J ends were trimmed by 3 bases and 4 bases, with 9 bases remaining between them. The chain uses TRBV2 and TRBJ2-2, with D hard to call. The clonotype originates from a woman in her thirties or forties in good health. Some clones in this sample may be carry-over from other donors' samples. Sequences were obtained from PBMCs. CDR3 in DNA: TGTGCCAGCAGTGACACCCCGATCACCGGGGAGCTGTTTTTT. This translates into CASSDTPITGELFF.